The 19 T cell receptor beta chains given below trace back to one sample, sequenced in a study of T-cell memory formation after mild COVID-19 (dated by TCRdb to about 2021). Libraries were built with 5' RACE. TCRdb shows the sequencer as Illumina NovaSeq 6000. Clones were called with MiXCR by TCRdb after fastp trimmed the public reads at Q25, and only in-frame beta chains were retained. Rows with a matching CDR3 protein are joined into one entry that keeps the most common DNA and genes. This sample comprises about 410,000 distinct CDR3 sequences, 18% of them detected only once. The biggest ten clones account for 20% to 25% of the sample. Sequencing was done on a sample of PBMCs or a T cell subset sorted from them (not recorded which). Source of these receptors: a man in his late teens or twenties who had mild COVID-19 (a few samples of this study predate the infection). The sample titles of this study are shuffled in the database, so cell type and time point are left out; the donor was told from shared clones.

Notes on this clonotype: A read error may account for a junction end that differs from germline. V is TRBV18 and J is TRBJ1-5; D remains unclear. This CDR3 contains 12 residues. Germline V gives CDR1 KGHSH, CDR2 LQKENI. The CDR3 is CASSGVDQHQHF. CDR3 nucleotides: TGTGCCAGCTCAGGGGTAGATCAGCACCAGCATTTT.

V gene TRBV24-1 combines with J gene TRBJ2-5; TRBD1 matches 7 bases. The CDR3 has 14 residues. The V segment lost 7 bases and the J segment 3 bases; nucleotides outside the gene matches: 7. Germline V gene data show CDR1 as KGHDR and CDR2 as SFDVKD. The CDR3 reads CATSRQGREETQYF. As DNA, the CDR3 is TGTGCCACCAGCAGACAGGGAAGGGAAGAGACCCAGTACTTC.

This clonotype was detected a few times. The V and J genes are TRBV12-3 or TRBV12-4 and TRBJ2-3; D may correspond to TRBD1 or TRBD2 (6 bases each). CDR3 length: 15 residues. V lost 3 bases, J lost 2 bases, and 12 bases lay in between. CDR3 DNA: TGTGCCAGCAGTTTGTGGAGGGGGAACACAGATACGCAGTATTTT. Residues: CASSLWRGNTDTQYF.

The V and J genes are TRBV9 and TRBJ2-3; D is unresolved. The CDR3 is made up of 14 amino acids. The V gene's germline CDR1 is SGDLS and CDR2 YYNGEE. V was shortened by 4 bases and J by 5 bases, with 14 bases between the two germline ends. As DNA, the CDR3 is TGTGCCAGCAGCTACCGGAACCCAAAAGATACGCAGTATTTT. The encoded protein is CASSYRNPKDTQYF.

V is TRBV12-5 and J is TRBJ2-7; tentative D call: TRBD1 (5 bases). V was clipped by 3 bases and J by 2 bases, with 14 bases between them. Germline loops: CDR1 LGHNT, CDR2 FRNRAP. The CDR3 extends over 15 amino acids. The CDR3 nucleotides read TGTGCTAGTGGTTTCTTCCAGGGTCGGCCCTACGAGCAGTACTTC. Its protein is CASGFFQGRPYEQYF. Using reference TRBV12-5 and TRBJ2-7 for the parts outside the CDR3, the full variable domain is DARVTQTPRHKVTEMGQEVTMRCQPILGHNTVFWYRQTMMQGLELLAYFRNRAPLDDSGMPKDRFSAEMPDATLATLKIQPSEPRDSAVYFCASGFFQGRPYEQYFGPGTRLTVT.

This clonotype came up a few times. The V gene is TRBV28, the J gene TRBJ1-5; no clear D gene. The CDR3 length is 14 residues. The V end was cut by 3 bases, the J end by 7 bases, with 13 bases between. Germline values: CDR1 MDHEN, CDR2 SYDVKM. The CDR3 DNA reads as TGTGCCAGCAGTTTTCAGAGGGCTGGGCAGCCCCAGCATTTT. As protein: CASSFQRAGQPQHF.

In DNA form, the CDR3 reads TGTGCCAGCAGTAGCGACAGGGGGGCTCAGCCCCAGCATTTT. Its protein is CASSSDRGAQPQHF. The V and J genes are TRBV6-2 or TRBV6-3 and TRBJ1-5, with 9 bases fitting TRBD1. The germline V gene encodes CDR1 MNHEY and CDR2 SVGEGT. The CDR3 loop spans 14 amino acids. The V and J ends lost 5 bases and 6 bases, in that order; junction bases with no gene match: 5.

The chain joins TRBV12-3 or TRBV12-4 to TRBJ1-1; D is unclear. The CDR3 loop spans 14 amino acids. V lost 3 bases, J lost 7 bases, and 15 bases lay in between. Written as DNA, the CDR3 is TGTGCCAGCAGTTTTCAGTCTGGGATAGGTGAAGCTTTCTTT. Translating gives CASSFQSGIGEAFF.

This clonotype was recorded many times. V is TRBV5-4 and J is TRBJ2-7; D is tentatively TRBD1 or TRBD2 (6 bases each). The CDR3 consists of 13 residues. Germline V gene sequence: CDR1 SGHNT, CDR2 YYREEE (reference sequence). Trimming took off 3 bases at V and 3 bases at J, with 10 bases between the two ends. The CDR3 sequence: CASSSQGGYEQYF. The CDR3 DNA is TGTGCCAGCAGCTCACAGGGAGGCTACGAGCAGTACTTC. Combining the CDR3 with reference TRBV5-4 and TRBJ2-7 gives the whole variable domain ETGVTQSPTHLIKTRGQQVTLRCSSQSGHNTVSWYQQALGQGPQFIFQYYREEENGRGNFPPRFSGLQFPNYSSELNVNALELDDSALYLCASSSQGGYEQYFGPGTRLTVT.

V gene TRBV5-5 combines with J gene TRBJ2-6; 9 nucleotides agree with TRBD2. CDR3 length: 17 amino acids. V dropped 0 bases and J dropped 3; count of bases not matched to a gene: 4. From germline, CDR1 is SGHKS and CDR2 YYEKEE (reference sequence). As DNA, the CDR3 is TGTGCCAGCAGCTTGGAGGGACTAGCATTTGGGGCCAACGTCCTGACTTTC. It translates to CASSLEGLAFGANVLTF.

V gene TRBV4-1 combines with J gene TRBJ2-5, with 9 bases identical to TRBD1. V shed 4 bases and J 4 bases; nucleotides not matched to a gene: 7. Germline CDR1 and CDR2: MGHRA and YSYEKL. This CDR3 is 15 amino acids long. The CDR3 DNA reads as TGCGCCAGCAGCCCAGATACAGGGGGCCCAGAGACCCAGTACTTC. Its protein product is CASSPDTGGPETQYF.

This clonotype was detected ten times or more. The CDR3 here is CASSYSGRGETQYF. For the CDR3, the DNA is TGTGCCAGCAGTTACTCGGGCAGGGGAGAGACCCAGTACTTC. The V and J genes are TRBV6-5 and TRBJ2-5; D possibly corresponds to TRBD1 (6 bases). V was pared by 0 bases and J by 4 bases, with 9 bases between. Germline assignment: CDR1 MNHEY and CDR2 SVGAGI. The CDR3 has 14 amino acids.

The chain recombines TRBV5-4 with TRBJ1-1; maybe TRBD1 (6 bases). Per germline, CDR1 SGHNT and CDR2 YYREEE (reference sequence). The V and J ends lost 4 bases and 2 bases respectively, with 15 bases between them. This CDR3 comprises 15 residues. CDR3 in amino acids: CASSVTGTPNTEAFF. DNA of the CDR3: TGTGCCAGCAGCGTAACCGGGACACCTAACACTGAAGCTTTCTTT. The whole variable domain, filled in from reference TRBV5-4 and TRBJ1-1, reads ETGVTQSPTHLIKTRGQQVTLRCSSQSGHNTVSWYQQALGQGPQFIFQYYREEENGRGNFPPRFSGLQFPNYSSELNVNALELDDSALYLCASSVTGTPNTEAFFGQGTRLTVV.

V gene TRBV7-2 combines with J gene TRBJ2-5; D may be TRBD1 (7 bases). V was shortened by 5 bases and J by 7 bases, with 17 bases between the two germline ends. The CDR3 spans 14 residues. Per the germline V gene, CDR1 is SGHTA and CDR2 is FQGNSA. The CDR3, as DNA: TGTGCCAGCAGCCCCCAGGGGGGCGCCGGGACCCAGTACTTC. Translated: CASSPQGGAGTQYF.

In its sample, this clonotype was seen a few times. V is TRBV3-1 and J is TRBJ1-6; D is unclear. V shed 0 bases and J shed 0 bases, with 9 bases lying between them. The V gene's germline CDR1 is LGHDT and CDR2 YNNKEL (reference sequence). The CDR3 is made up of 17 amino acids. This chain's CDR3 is CASSQEIRSSYNSPLHF. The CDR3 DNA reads TGTGCCAGCAGCCAAGAGATAAGGAGCTCCTATAATTCACCCCTCCACTTT.

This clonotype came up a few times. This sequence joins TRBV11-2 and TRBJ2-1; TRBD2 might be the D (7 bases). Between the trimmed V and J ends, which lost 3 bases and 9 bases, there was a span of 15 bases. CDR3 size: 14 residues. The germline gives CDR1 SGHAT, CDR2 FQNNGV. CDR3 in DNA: TGTGCCAGCAGCTTTATCGGGGGGCAGGGTGAGCAGTTCTTC. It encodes CASSFIGGQGEQFF. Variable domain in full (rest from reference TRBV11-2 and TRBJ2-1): EAGVAQSPRYKIIEKRQSVAFWCNPISGHATLYWYQQILGQGPKLLIQFQNNGVVDDSQLPKDRFSAERLKGVDSTLKIQPAKLEDSAVYLCASSFIGGQGEQFFGPGTRLTVL.

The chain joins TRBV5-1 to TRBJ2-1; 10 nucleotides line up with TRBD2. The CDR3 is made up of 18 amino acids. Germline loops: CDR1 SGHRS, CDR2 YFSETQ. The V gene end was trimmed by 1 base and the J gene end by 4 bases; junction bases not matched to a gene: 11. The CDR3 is CASSLPPDLAGVYNEQFF. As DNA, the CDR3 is TGCGCCAGCAGCTTGCCCCCAGATCTAGCGGGGGTATACAATGAGCAGTTCTTC.

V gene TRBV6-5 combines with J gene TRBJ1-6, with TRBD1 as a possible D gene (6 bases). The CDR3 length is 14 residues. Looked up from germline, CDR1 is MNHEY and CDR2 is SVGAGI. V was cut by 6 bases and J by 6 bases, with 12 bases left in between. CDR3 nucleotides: TGTGCCAGCAGCACGGGACAAAGTAATTCACCCCTCCACTTT. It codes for CASSTGQSNSPLHF.

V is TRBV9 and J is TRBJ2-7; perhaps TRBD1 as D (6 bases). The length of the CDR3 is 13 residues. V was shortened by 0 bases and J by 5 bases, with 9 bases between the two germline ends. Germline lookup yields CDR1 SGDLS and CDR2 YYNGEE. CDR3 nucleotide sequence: TGTGCCAGCAGCGTAGGGTACAGGGACGAGCAGTACTTC. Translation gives CASSVGYRDEQYF.